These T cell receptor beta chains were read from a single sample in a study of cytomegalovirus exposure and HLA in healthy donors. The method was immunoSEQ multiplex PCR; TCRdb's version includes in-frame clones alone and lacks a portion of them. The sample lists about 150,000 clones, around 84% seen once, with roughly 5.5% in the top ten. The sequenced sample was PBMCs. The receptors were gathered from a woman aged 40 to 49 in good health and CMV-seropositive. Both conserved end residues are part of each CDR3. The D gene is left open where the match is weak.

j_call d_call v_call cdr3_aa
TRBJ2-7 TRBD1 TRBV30 CARSGQGPPYEQYF
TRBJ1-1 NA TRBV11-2 CASSLVPMNTEAFF
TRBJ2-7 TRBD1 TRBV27 CASSKIWTGASYEQYF
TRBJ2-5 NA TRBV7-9 CASSLQETQYF
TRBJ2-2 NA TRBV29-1 CSVDLTGNTGELFF
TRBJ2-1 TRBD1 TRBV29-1 CSGLSGQGNNEQFF
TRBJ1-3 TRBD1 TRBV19 CASSTDRGWSGNTIYF
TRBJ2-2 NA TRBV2 CASSEIVTGELFF
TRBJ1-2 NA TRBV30 CAWSVGRRDYGYTF
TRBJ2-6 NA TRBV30 CAWGLGHNSGANVLTF
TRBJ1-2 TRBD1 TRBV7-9 CASSKGQGENYGYTF
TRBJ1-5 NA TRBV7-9 CASSSRGGDSNQPQHF
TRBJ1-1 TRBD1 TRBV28 CASSSRTGTEAFF
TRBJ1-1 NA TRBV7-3 CASSKRGSSTEAFF
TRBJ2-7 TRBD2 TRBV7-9 CASSLAASGRDEQYF
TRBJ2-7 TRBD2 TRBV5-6 CASSLGLAGGGNYEQYF
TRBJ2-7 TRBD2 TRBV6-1 CASRGLARSYEQYF
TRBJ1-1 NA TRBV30 CAWSITGTTRSEAFF
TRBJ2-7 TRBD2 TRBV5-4 CASSLLAGDPYEQYF
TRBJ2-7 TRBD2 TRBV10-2 CASSETLLAGPYEQYF
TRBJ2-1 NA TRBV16 CASSQSQRGEQFF
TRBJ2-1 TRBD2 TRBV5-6 CASSPGLGGYYNEQFF
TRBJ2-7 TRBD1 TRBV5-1 CASGTAEPSYEQYF
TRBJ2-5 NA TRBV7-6 CASSLEGMGWTQYF
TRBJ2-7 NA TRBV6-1 CASSDTVLSSYEQYF
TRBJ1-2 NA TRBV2 CASSSPGGGNYGYTF
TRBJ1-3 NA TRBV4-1 CASSQEAARSSGNTIYF
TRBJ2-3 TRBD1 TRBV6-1 CANDSRGRGTDTQYF
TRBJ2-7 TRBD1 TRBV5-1 CASSLAGTAVTYEQYF
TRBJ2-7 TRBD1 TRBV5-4 CASSSGTGIGGAYEQYF
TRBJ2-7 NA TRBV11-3 CASSLDSSRAGEQYF
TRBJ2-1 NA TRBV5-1 CASSLVPANEQFF
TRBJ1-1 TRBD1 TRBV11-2 CASSLVAGGQGGTEAFF
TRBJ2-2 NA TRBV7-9 CASSRTWEAGELFF
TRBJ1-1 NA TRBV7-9 CSSSLSQGRVFF
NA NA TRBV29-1 CSVETVSYEQYF
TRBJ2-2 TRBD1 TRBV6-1 CASRTGGTGTGELFF
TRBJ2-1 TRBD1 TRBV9 CASSDRTGESNEQFF
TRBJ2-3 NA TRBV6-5 CASSYYADRTDTQYF
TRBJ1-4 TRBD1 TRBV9 CASSATTGASNEKLFF
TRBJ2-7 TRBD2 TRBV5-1 CASSLESSGLLTYEQYF
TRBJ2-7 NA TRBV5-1 CASSLSPLLTYEQYF
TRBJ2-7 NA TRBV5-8 CASSLYIDTHPLYEQYF
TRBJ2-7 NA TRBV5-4 CASSHPSTHEQYF
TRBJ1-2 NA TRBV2 CASSERSNYGYTF
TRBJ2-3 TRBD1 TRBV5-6 CASEGQGLTDTQYF
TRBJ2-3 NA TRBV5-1 CASSLGRSGGADTQYF
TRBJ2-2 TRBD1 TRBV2 CASRKGTGDTGELFF
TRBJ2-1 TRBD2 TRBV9 CASSVVAGVGNEQFF
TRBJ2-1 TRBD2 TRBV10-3 CAISLLAGVDEQFF
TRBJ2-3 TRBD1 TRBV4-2 CASSLLRQGGRTDTQYF
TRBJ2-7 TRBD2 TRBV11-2 CASSPILGTSGRAF
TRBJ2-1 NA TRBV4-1 CASSRQGYNEQFF
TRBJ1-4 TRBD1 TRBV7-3 CASSRTGGPNEKLFF
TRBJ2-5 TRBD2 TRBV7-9 CASSLWLAGGQETQYF